This TCR beta chain was identified in a study of blood T cells in healthy people across ages. Study information: Per two T cells, about one barcoded beta molecule was captured through template switching.

Notes on the study in general: Estimates based on one million T cells were treated as lower bounds. Observed TCR beta diversity showed a strong correlation with the percentage of naive T cells as measured by flow cytometry.

Then a second PCR, running roughly 7 to 12 cycles, was carried out with a sample-barcoded 5' primer and a J-beta primer mix. The authors tagged each cDNA molecule using a template-switch adaptor with 12 random nucleotides. TCRdb reprocessed the 5' RACE reads via MiXCR and lists one record per CDR3 protein. Of more than 1 million distinct CDR3 sequences in the sample, under 55% are singletons; the top ten hold under 20%. CDR1 and CDR2 from the germline V gene are DFQATT and SNEGSKA (reference sequence). V gave up 5 bases and J gave up 9 bases; unmatched junction bases: 9. The CDR3 extends over 14 amino acids. About this clonotype itself: Its antigen is undetermined.

The chain recombines TRBV20-1 with TRBJ1-5; TRBD1 agrees at 11 bases. Sequenced material: blood. The receptor's source is a woman aged 60-75 years in good health. In nucleotides, the CDR3 is TGCAGTGCTTCGGACAGGGGGCTTAGTGGGCCCCAGCATTTT. It yields the protein CSASDRGLSGPQHF.